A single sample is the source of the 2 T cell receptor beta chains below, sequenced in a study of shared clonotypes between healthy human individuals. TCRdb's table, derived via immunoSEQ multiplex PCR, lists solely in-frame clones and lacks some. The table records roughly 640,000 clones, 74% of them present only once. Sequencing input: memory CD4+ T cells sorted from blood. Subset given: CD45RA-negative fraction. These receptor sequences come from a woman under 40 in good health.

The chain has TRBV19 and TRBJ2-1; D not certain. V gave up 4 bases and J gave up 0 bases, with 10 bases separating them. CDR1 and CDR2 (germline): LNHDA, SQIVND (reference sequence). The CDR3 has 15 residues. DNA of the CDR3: TGTGCCAGTAGTAGTTGGGTTTCCTCCTACAATGAGCAGTTCTTC. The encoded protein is CASSSWVSSYNEQFF.

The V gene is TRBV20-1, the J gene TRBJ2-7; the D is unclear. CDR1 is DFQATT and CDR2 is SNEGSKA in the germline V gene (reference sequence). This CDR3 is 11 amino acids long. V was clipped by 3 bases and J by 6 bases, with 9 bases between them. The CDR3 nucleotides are TGCAGTGCTAGTGTGAGGTTCGAGCAGTACTTC. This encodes CSASVRFEQYF.